The sequence of this T cell receptor beta chain was determined in a study of metastatic and nonmetastatic thyroid tumors. CDR3 length: 13 residues. Trimming took 9 bases from V and 4 from J, leaving 13 bases between them. The V gene's germline CDR1 is MDHEN and CDR2 SYDVKM. Thyroid surgery had not been preceded by any treatment in any patient. TCRdb re-clonotyped the PCR reads via MiXCR. The table lists approximately 8,400 clones, approximately 44% of them singletons. Sequenced input: tumor tissue. The clonotype comes from a male donor with papillary thyroid cancer or a benign thyroid nodule (not recorded which). Some clones in this sample may be carry-over from other donors' samples. The J gene is TRBJ1-5, the V gene TRBV28, with unresolved D. The CDR3 here is CASMVRGNQPQHF. The CDR3 bases are TGTGCCAGTATGGTACGTGGGAATCAGCCCCAGCATTTT.